These T cell receptor beta chains were read from a single sample in a study of blood T cell repertoires in COVID-19. Method: immunoSEQ multiplex PCR; TCRdb's copy keeps in-frame clones and lacks some. The table includes 180,000 or so clones, 70% to 80% detected once. The sample taken for sequencing was peripheral blood. These receptors originate from a woman in her fifties or sixties with active or convalescent COVID-19. Each CDR3 is given with its conserved first and last residue. D genes are given only for firm matches. Size values are once, few and many counts, or a class for expanded clones, and some rows have none.

clone_size: -; d_call: TRBD1; j_call: TRBJ1-6; v_call: TRBV2; cdr3_nt: TGTGCCAGCAGAGCAGACAGGGGCAATTCACCCCTCCACTTT; cdr3_aa: CASRADRGNSPLHF
clone_size: -; d_call: -; j_call: TRBJ1-2; v_call: TRBV7-2; cdr3_nt: TGTGCCAGCAGCTTAGCGTCCAGGGTTGCTGGCTACACCTTC; cdr3_aa: CASSLASRVAGYTF
clone_size: -; d_call: TRBD1; j_call: TRBJ2-1; v_call: TRBV4-2; cdr3_nt: TGTGCCAGCAGCCAAGATCCGGGACAGAGTTACAATGAGCAGTTCTTC; cdr3_aa: CASSQDPGQSYNEQFF
clone_size: -; d_call: TRBD2; j_call: TRBJ2-5; v_call: TRBV2; cdr3_nt: TGTGCCAGCAGTGCCGCGCGGACTAGCGGCCAAGAGACCCAGTACTTC; cdr3_aa: CASSAARTSGQETQYF
clone_size: -; d_call: -; j_call: TRBJ2-5; v_call: TRBV7-2; cdr3_nt: TGTGCCAGCAGCTGGGGCCTCGGAGAGACCCAGTACTTC; cdr3_aa: CASSWGLGETQYF
clone_size: -; d_call: TRBD2; j_call: TRBJ2-3; v_call: TRBV11-2; cdr3_nt: TGTGCCAGCAACGCTCGGACTAGCGGCACAGATACGCAGTATTTT; cdr3_aa: CASNARTSGTDTQYF
clone_size: -; d_call: TRBD2; j_call: TRBJ2-7; v_call: TRBV12-5; cdr3_nt: TGTGCTAGTGGTTTGGCTTGGACTAGCGGAGCCTACGAGCAGTACTTC; cdr3_aa: CASGLAWTSGAYEQYF
clone_size: few; d_call: -; j_call: TRBJ1-4; v_call: TRBV4-3; cdr3_nt: TGCGCCAGCAGCCAAGACGTGCAGGCCACTAATGAAAAACTGTTTTTT; cdr3_aa: CASSQDVQATNEKLFF
clone_size: -; d_call: -; j_call: TRBJ2-3; v_call: TRBV13; cdr3_nt: TGTGCCAGCCGGGACTTCCTTGCAGATACGCAGTATTTT; cdr3_aa: CASRDFLADTQYF
clone_size: -; d_call: TRBD1; j_call: TRBJ1-1; v_call: TRBV10-3; cdr3_nt: TGTGCCATCAAGGGACAGGGAGTTACTGAAGCTTTCTTT; cdr3_aa: CAIKGQGVTEAFF
clone_size: -; d_call: -; j_call: TRBJ2-1; v_call: TRBV5-1; cdr3_nt: TGCGCCAGCAGCTTCCGCGGGGTGGACAATGAGCAGTTCTTC; cdr3_aa: CASSFRGVDNEQFF
clone_size: -; d_call: -; j_call: TRBJ2-3; v_call: TRBV7-3; cdr3_nt: TGTGCCAGCAGCGAGGCTACGGCAGATACGCAGTATTTT; cdr3_aa: CASSEATADTQYF
clone_size: many; d_call: -; j_call: TRBJ2-1; v_call: TRBV27; cdr3_nt: TGTGCCAGCAGTTCTCCGACTACGGGGAATGAGCAGTTCTTC; cdr3_aa: CASSSPTTGNEQFF
clone_size: -; d_call: -; j_call: TRBJ2-1; v_call: TRBV7-3; cdr3_nt: TGTGCCAGCAGCCCTAAAGGGGACTTCGACGAGCAGTTCTTC; cdr3_aa: CASSPKGDFDEQFF
clone_size: -; d_call: TRBD1; j_call: TRBJ1-1; v_call: TRBV11-1; cdr3_nt: TGTGCCAGCAGCTTACCGGACAGGGACGACACTGAAGCTTTCTTT; cdr3_aa: CASSLPDRDDTEAFF
clone_size: once; d_call: TRBD2; j_call: TRBJ2-1; v_call: TRBV6-5; cdr3_nt: TGTGCCAGCAGTTACCCCGGGAGGGCCATTAATGAGCAGTTCTTC; cdr3_aa: CASSYPGRAINEQFF
clone_size: once; d_call: TRBD1; j_call: TRBJ2-2; v_call: TRBV10-1; cdr3_nt: TGCGCCAGCAGTGGGGACAGGGTCGGAACCGGGGAGCTGTTTTTT; cdr3_aa: CASSGDRVGTGELFF
clone_size: -; d_call: TRBD2; j_call: TRBJ2-1; v_call: TRBV7-9; cdr3_nt: TGTGCCAGCAGCCGCGGACTAGCGTTCGCGGGGCAGTTCTTC; cdr3_aa: CASSRGLAFAGQFF
clone_size: -; d_call: -; j_call: TRBJ2-1; v_call: TRBV5-1; cdr3_nt: TGCGCCAGTACACACGGGACTTCAAGAAATGCTGAGCAGTTCTTC; cdr3_aa: CASTHGTSRNAEQFF
clone_size: -; d_call: -; j_call: TRBJ1-5; v_call: TRBV3-1/TRBV3-2; cdr3_nt: TGTGCCAGCAGCCAGATGGCAGATCAGCCCCAGCATTTT; cdr3_aa: CASSQMADQPQHF
clone_size: few; d_call: -; j_call: TRBJ1-1; v_call: TRBV5-5; cdr3_nt: TGTGCCAGCAGCTTGGGCGGCTCAAATGAAGCTTTCTTT; cdr3_aa: CASSLGGSNEAFF
clone_size: -; d_call: -; j_call: TRBJ2-7; v_call: TRBV5-6; cdr3_nt: TGTGCCAGCAGCTCCGCACGGACAGCTTCCTACGAGCAGTACTTC; cdr3_aa: CASSSARTASYEQYF
clone_size: -; d_call: TRBD2; j_call: TRBJ2-2; v_call: TRBV9; cdr3_nt: TGTGCCAGCAGCGTAGCTTCTAGCGGGGGGCCGAACACCGGGGAGCTGTTTTTT; cdr3_aa: CASSVASSGGPNTGELFF
clone_size: -; d_call: -; j_call: TRBJ1-4; v_call: TRBV9; cdr3_nt: TGTGCCAGCAGCGTACTTAATGAAAAACTGTTTTTT; cdr3_aa: CASSVLNEKLFF
clone_size: -; d_call: TRBD2; j_call: TRBJ2-5; v_call: TRBV6-2/TRBV6-3; cdr3_nt: TGTGCCAGCAGTGGGACTAGCGGGAGTCCTCCCCAAGAGACCCAGTACTTC; cdr3_aa: CASSGTSGSPPQETQYF
clone_size: -; d_call: -; j_call: TRBJ1-3; v_call: TRBV19; cdr3_nt: TGTGCCAGCGTATTAATGGGACACAGCTCTGGAAACACCATATATTTT; cdr3_aa: CASVLMGHSSGNTIYF
clone_size: -; d_call: -; j_call: TRBJ1-2; v_call: TRBV19; cdr3_nt: TGTGCCAGTAGTCCAGATACAGGGGGCTACACCTTC; cdr3_aa: CASSPDTGGYTF
clone_size: -; d_call: -; j_call: TRBJ2-5; v_call: TRBV14; cdr3_nt: TGTGCCAGCAGCCACCGACGCAGGAGGGAAGAGACCCAGTACTTC; cdr3_aa: CASSHRRRREETQYF
clone_size: -; d_call: -; j_call: TRBJ2-2; v_call: TRBV5-1; cdr3_nt: TGCGCCAGCAGCTTGGGGACAGACACCGGGGAGCTGTTTTTT; cdr3_aa: CASSLGTDTGELFF
clone_size: -; d_call: TRBD2; j_call: TRBJ2-1; v_call: TRBV10-3; cdr3_nt: TGTGCCACAGGGACTAGCGGGAGTAAAGATGAGCAGTTCTTC; cdr3_aa: CATGTSGSKDEQFF
clone_size: -; d_call: -; j_call: TRBJ1-5; v_call: TRBV2; cdr3_nt: TGTGCCAGCAGTGCGCCGGGAGGGGCCATCAATCAGCCCCAGCATTTT; cdr3_aa: CASSAPGGAINQPQHF
clone_size: -; d_call: TRBD2; j_call: TRBJ2-3; v_call: TRBV10-2; cdr3_nt: TGCGCCAGCAGTGACACTAGCGGGCCCACAGATACGCAGTATTTT; cdr3_aa: CASSDTSGPTDTQYF
clone_size: once; d_call: -; j_call: TRBJ2-2; v_call: TRBV19; cdr3_nt: TGTGCCAGTAAGAACCCAGGTAACACCGGGGAGCTGTTTTTT; cdr3_aa: CASKNPGNTGELFF
clone_size: -; d_call: -; j_call: TRBJ2-3; v_call: TRBV19; cdr3_nt: TGTGCCAGTAGTACTACGGCAGGAACGCAGTATTTT; cdr3_aa: CASSTTAGTQYF
clone_size: -; d_call: TRBD2; j_call: TRBJ2-1; v_call: TRBV24-1; cdr3_nt: TGTGCCACCAGTGTCCCTAGCGGAGGATATAATGAGCAGTTCTTC; cdr3_aa: CATSVPSGGYNEQFF
clone_size: few; d_call: -; j_call: TRBJ2-7; v_call: TRBV2; cdr3_nt: TGTGCCAGCAGTGCGGTCCGGGTCGGTAGCGGCGAGCAGTACTTC; cdr3_aa: CASSAVRVGSGEQYF
clone_size: few; d_call: -; j_call: TRBJ1-2; v_call: TRBV27; cdr3_nt: TGTGCCAGCAGCCAGAGAGGGGGCTATGGCTACACCTTC; cdr3_aa: CASSQRGGYGYTF
clone_size: -; d_call: TRBD1; j_call: TRBJ2-3; v_call: TRBV6-6; cdr3_nt: TGTGCCAGCAGAGGGGGACAGGGCACAGATACGCAGTATTTT; cdr3_aa: CASRGGQGTDTQYF
clone_size: -; d_call: -; j_call: TRBJ1-2; v_call: TRBV6-5; cdr3_nt: TGTGCCAGCGGGGAGGGATTTAACTATGGCTACACCTTC; cdr3_aa: CASGEGFNYGYTF
clone_size: -; d_call: -; j_call: TRBJ2-2; v_call: TRBV4-2; cdr3_nt: TGTGCCAGCAGCCAAGTGGTGTCAGGGTACACCGGGGAGCTGTTTTTT; cdr3_aa: CASSQVVSGYTGELFF
clone_size: once; d_call: TRBD2; j_call: TRBJ2-3; v_call: TRBV7-3; cdr3_nt: TGTGCCAGCAGCTTAAACCCTATGTCCGGGACTAGCGGACGAATCACAGATACGCAGTATTTT; cdr3_aa: CASSLNPMSGTSGRITDTQYF
clone_size: once; d_call: -; j_call: TRBJ1-6; v_call: TRBV7-9; cdr3_nt: TGTGCCAGCAGCTTAACAGGAGATAATTCACCCCTCCACTTT; cdr3_aa: CASSLTGDNSPLHF
clone_size: -; d_call: -; j_call: TRBJ1-6; v_call: TRBV11-3; cdr3_nt: TGTGCCAGCAACCACCACGGACACTATAATTCACCCCTCCACTTT; cdr3_aa: CASNHHGHYNSPLHF
clone_size: -; d_call: -; j_call: TRBJ1-6; v_call: TRBV5-4; cdr3_nt: TGTGCCAGCAGCCAGTATGCGGGAGGGAATTCACCCCTCCACTTT; cdr3_aa: CASSQYAGGNSPLHF
clone_size: -; d_call: TRBD1; j_call: TRBJ1-5; v_call: TRBV27; cdr3_nt: TGTGCCAGCAGTCCGTGGACAGGGAATCAGCCCCAGCATTTT; cdr3_aa: CASSPWTGNQPQHF
clone_size: -; d_call: -; j_call: TRBJ1-2; v_call: TRBV6-5; cdr3_nt: TGTGCCAGCAGTATCGGAGCTAACTATGGCTACACCTTC; cdr3_aa: CASSIGANYGYTF
clone_size: once; d_call: -; j_call: TRBJ2-5; v_call: TRBV7-6; cdr3_nt: TGTGCCAGCAGCACCCCCTCTTGGGCCCAAGAGACCCAGTACTTC; cdr3_aa: CASSTPSWAQETQYF
clone_size: -; d_call: -; j_call: TRBJ1-2; v_call: TRBV18; cdr3_nt: TGTGCCAGCTCACCAACGAGCCTGTATGGCTACACCTTC; cdr3_aa: CASSPTSLYGYTF
clone_size: -; d_call: -; j_call: TRBJ1-1; v_call: TRBV28; cdr3_nt: TGTGCCAGCAGATACAGGTACCCGAACACTGAAGCTTTCTTT; cdr3_aa: CASRYRYPNTEAFF
clone_size: once; d_call: TRBD2; j_call: TRBJ2-5; v_call: TRBV6-2/TRBV6-3; cdr3_nt: TGTGCCAGCAGTTACTTGCGGGAGGTCAGAGAGACCCAGTACTTC; cdr3_aa: CASSYLREVRETQYF
clone_size: -; d_call: TRBD1; j_call: TRBJ1-2; v_call: TRBV24-1; cdr3_nt: TGTGCCACCAGTGCCCCGACAGGGGCTGACTATGGCTACACCTTC; cdr3_aa: CATSAPTGADYGYTF
clone_size: few; d_call: -; j_call: TRBJ2-7; v_call: TRBV30; cdr3_nt: TGTGCCTGGAAGGACAGCCCCTACGAGCAGTACTTC; cdr3_aa: CAWKDSPYEQYF
clone_size: -; d_call: -; j_call: TRBJ1-5; v_call: TRBV19; cdr3_nt: TGTGCCAGCGGGGTCCAGGGACAAGATCAGCCCCAGCATTTT; cdr3_aa: CASGVQGQDQPQHF
clone_size: once; d_call: TRBD2; j_call: TRBJ2-7; v_call: TRBV7-2; cdr3_nt: TGTGCCAGCAGCTTAGGTACTAGCGGGGGGGCAGGCGAGCAGTACTTC; cdr3_aa: CASSLGTSGGAGEQYF
clone_size: few; d_call: -; j_call: TRBJ1-1; v_call: TRBV7-9; cdr3_nt: TGTGCCAGCAGCTTTAATCCGGGTTCCGAAGCTTTCTTT; cdr3_aa: CASSFNPGSEAFF